This T cell receptor beta chain was identified in a study of Tregs in tolerant kidney transplant recipients. The method was immunoSEQ multiplex PCR; TCRdb's version includes in-frame clones alone and lacks a portion of them. Among more than 75,000 clones listed, more than 85% were seen once. The sequencing here drew on CD4+ T cells from blood, taken before the transplant. The source is a human donor who received a combined kidney and bone marrow transplant.

Written as DNA, the CDR3 is TGCGCCAGCAGCCCGGACATTAGCAATCAGCCCCAGCATTTT. This sequence encodes CASSPDISNQPQHF. V and J are TRBV5-1 and TRBJ1-5, with D perhaps matching TRBD1 (5 bases). Germline lookup yields CDR1 SGHRS and CDR2 YFSETQ. This CDR3 is built from 14 residues. V was clipped by 4 bases and J by 0 bases, with 8 bases between them.